This passage covers 27 T cell receptor beta chains from one sample sequenced in a study of T cells after yellow fever vaccination (dated 2019 in TCRdb). The treatment or condition tag for this specimen amounts to: live attenuated yellow fever vaccine strain. The library was made by 5' RACE. Sequencing used an Illumina NovaSeq 6000. TCRdb handled the public reads itself, with Q25 trimming in fastp and clone calling in MiXCR, and kept productive beta chains. Every entry covers one CDR3 protein and lists the most common genes and DNA from its rows. Counted in this sample were roughly 400,000 distinct CDR3 sequences; 18% of them appeared once. Together, the top ten hold 15% to 20% of the sample. The sequencing used PBMCs, collected before the yellow fever booster vaccination. The source of these receptors is a man aged 18 to 29 who received the YFV17D yellow fever vaccine.

This clonotype has just a few counts. The rearrangement joins TRBV19 to TRBJ2-2, with a weak D call TRBD1 (6 bases). Trimming removed 2 bases at V and 4 bases at J, with 8 bases between. This CDR3 contains 14 residues. The germline gives CDR1 LNHDA, CDR2 SQIVND (reference sequence). The chain's CDR3 is CASSIIGGTGELFF. Written as DNA, the CDR3 is TGTGCCAGTAGTATAATAGGGGGCACCGGGGAGCTGTTTTTT.

The chain carries TRBV7-2 and TRBJ2-3; 10 bases align to TRBD2. The ends lost 4 bases at V and 4 bases at J; junction bases unmatched: 8. There are 16 residues in the CDR3. Germline CDR1 SGHTA, CDR2 FQGNSA. Here the CDR3 reads CASSYRQRGGPDTQYF. CDR3 in DNA: TGTGCCAGCAGCTACCGTCAGCGGGGGGGCCCAGATACGCAGTATTTT.

This clonotype has a count of ten or more. The genes are TRBV9 and TRBJ2-5; no clear D gene. Between the trimmed V and J ends, which lost 0 bases and 1 base, there was a span of 10 bases. Germline CDR1 reads SGDLS; CDR2 reads YYNGEE. This CDR3 has 15 residues. CDR3 amino acids: CASSVGPTSQETQYF. CDR3 nucleotides: TGTGCCAGCAGCGTAGGGCCTACCTCCCAAGAGACCCAGTACTTC.

This clonotype was found a few times. The chain joins TRBV27 to TRBJ2-7, with D unclear. The germline V gene has CDR1 MNHEY and CDR2 SMNVEV (reference sequence). The germline V and J ends were trimmed by 7 bases and 1 base, with 11 bases remaining between them. The CDR3 covers 13 residues. The CDR3 DNA reads as TGTGCCAGCAAGGGTCGGATTTCCTACGAGCAGTACTTC. Translation: CASKGRISYEQYF.

V is TRBV18 and J is TRBJ1-6, with no clear D. Germline CDR1 KGHSH, CDR2 LQKENI. Trimming cost V 6 bases and J 7 bases, with 16 bases left between them. This CDR3 spans 15 amino acids. CDR3 bases: TGTGCCAGCTCGAGACCTCTGGGGAACAATTCACCCCTCCACTTT. This codes for CASSRPLGNNSPLHF.

The V and J genes are TRBV28 and TRBJ2-7; 11 bases align to TRBD1. The CDR3 runs 15 residues. Germline CDR1 MDHEN, CDR2 SYDVKM. The J segment lost 4 bases and the V segment lost 3 bases, leaving 5 bases of the junction unmatched. CDR3 loop: CASSLGDRGSYEQYV. CDR3 DNA sequence: TGTGCCAGCAGTTTGGGGGACAGGGGGTCATACGAGCAGTACGTC.

This clonotype was detected only a few times. The chain joins TRBV12-3 or TRBV12-4 to TRBJ2-2; no clear D. This CDR3 comprises 11 residues. V lost 5 bases and J lost 9, with 7 bases in between. The CDR3 here is CASSLPWELFF. As DNA, the CDR3 is TGTGCCAGCAGTCTACCCTGGGAGCTGTTTTTT.

With regard to this clonotype: The junction and the germline gene differ at one end; a read error may be behind it. The chain carries TRBV20-1 and TRBJ2-3; TRBD2 matches 8 bases. This CDR3 region has 13 residues. The germline CDR1 and CDR2 sequences are DFQATT and SNEGSKA (reference sequence). CDR3 nucleotides: TGCAGTGCCAGAGGCGGGGGGCTAAATACGCAGTATTTT. Translated, it gives CSARGGGLNTQYF.

This clonotype has just a few counts. V gene TRBV4-3 combines with J gene TRBJ2-6; perhaps TRBD1 as D (6 bases). Per germline, CDR1 LGHNA and CDR2 YSLEER. The V end lost 1 base, the J end lost 0 bases, and 10 bases lay between the germline ends. The CDR3 totals 17 residues. In DNA form, the CDR3 reads TGCGCCAGCAGCCAAGCGGACAGCAACTCTGGGGCCAACGTCCTGACTTTC. This encodes CASSQADSNSGANVLTF.

The chain employs TRBV6-1 and TRBJ2-3; 10 nucleotides line up with TRBD1. Germline CDR1 reads MNHNS; CDR2 reads SASEGT. This CDR3 has 15 residues. J was trimmed by 4 bases and V by 3 bases; bases with no gene match: 4. This CDR3 reads CASSEPGTGADTQYF. CDR3 in DNA: TGTGCCAGCAGTGAGCCGGGGACAGGGGCAGATACGCAGTATTTT.

The table lists this clonotype with a few counts. This chain links TRBV7-3 with TRBJ2-3; D possibly corresponds to TRBD2 (5 bases). The CDR3 is made up of 13 amino acids. V lost 5 bases and J lost 4, with 10 bases in between. Per the germline V gene, CDR1 is SGHTA and CDR2 is FQGTGA. CDR3 coding DNA: TGTGCCAGCAGCGAAGAGGGAGCAGATACGCAGTATTTT. Amino acids: CASSEEGADTQYF.

This clonotype was observed a few times. This chain joins TRBV7-9 and TRBJ2-7; TRBD1 matches at 7 bases. Looked up from germline, CDR1 is SEHNR and CDR2 is FQNEAQ (reference sequence). This CDR3 is 14 amino acids long. V dropped 1 base and J dropped 5; count of bases not matched to a gene: 5. The CDR3 region is CASSLENRGHEQYV. Written as DNA, the CDR3 is TGTGCCAGCAGCTTAGAGAACAGGGGACACGAGCAGTACGTC.

The CDR3 DNA sequence: TGCGCCAGCAGCCAAGATGGGATTTACAACTATGGCTACACCTTC. Translating gives CASSQDGIYNYGYTF. V usage is TRBV4-3 and J usage is TRBJ1-2; D is ambiguous. This CDR3 contains 15 residues. The V gene lost 0 bases and the J gene lost 2 bases, with 10 bases spanning the gap. Per the germline V gene, CDR1 is LGHNA and CDR2 is YSLEER.

This clonotype occurred a few times. This chain links TRBV20-1 with TRBJ2-2; D not certain. The CDR3 contains 13 residues. Germline lookup yields CDR1 DFQATT and CDR2 SNEGSKA (reference sequence). V lost 4 bases to trimming and J lost 4 bases, with 10 bases between them. In DNA, the CDR3 is TGCAGTGCTAAGCCGCTGAGCACCGGGGAGCTGTTTTTT. Translating it yields CSAKPLSTGELFF.

This clonotype was detected a few times. This chain uses TRBV4-3 with TRBJ1-1; 8 bases are shared with TRBD1. The length of the CDR3 is 17 residues. CDR1 is LGHNA and CDR2 is YSLEER in the germline V gene. After removal of 4 bases from V and 4 bases from J, the junction contained 14 bases not matched to a gene. The DNA of the CDR3 is TGCGCCAGCAGCCGCCTCGACAGGGGTGGAAAGGGCACTGAAGCTTTCTTT. Amino acid sequence: CASSRLDRGGKGTEAFF.

This clonotype was seen more than once but under ten times. The chain employs TRBV5-1 and TRBJ2-1, with 10 nucleotides matching TRBD2. Germline CDR1 is SGHRS and CDR2 is YFSETQ. The CDR3 length is 15 residues. With V trimmed by 10 bases and J by 6 bases, 13 bases remained unmatched. CDR3 sequence: CARASERGGGNEQFF. DNA for the CDR3: TGCGCCCGCGCCTCCGAGCGGGGGGGCGGCAATGAGCAGTTCTTC.

This clonotype was counted at least ten times. V is TRBV7-2 and J is TRBJ2-5; no firm D call. Deletions cut 3 bases from V and 4 bases from J, with 6 bases between. CDR1 and CDR2 (germline): SGHTA, FQGNSA. The CDR3 runs to 12 residues. As DNA, the CDR3 is TGTGCCAGCAGCTTCGCCCGAGAGACCCAGTACTTC. This sequence encodes CASSFARETQYF.

This clonotype has more than one count but fewer than ten. The chain joins TRBV12-3 or TRBV12-4 to TRBJ1-1; D remains ambiguous. The ends were cut back, 3 bases at V and 5 bases at J, with 7 bases in the middle. This CDR3 region has 12 residues. CDR3 amino acids: CASSLSQTEAFF. The CDR3 DNA sequence: TGTGCCAGCAGTTTGAGTCAGACTGAAGCTTTCTTT.

This clonotype was seen a few times. V is TRBV7-9 and J is TRBJ2-1; a weak D match, TRBD1 (5 bases). V was trimmed by 5 bases and J by 7 bases, leaving 21 bases between them. The CDR3 is made up of 16 amino acids. Germline CDR1 is SEHNR and CDR2 is FQNEAQ (reference sequence). The chain's CDR3 is CASSVSGSALGNEQFF. CDR3 sequence (DNA): TGTGCCAGCAGCGTTTCAGGGTCGGCTCTAGGGAATGAGCAGTTCTTC.

The CDR3 protein is CASRDPSGAYNEQFF. CDR3 bases: TGTGCCAGCAGGGACCCTAGCGGAGCCTACAATGAGCAGTTCTTC. The chain uses TRBV6-2 or TRBV6-3 and TRBJ2-1; 7 nucleotides match TRBD2. Germline V gene lookup returns CDR1 MNHEY and CDR2 SVGEGT. The CDR3 length is 15 residues. V trimming: 6 bases; J trimming: 2 bases; junction bases outside the gene matches: 7.

This clonotype was detected a few times. The V call is TRBV4-2, the J call TRBJ2-7; TRBD2 agrees at 9 bases. V gave up 4 bases and J gave up 6 bases; unmatched junction bases: 10. The CDR3 is 15 residues long. In germline, CDR1 is LGHNA, CDR2 YNFKEQ. CDR3 sequence reads: CASSPRSGSGGEQYF. Written as DNA, the CDR3 is TGTGCCAGCAGCCCACGATCGGGTAGCGGGGGCGAGCAGTACTTC.

The chain couples TRBV7-2 to TRBJ2-2, with 7 bases that match TRBD2. CDR1 is SGHTA, CDR2 FQGNSA, per germline. This CDR3 spans 17 amino acids. J gave up 4 bases and V 5 bases, and 13 bases lay outside the gene matches. The CDR3 reads CASSRTRTRGGTGELFF. The CDR3 DNA reads as TGTGCCAGCAGCCGTACCCGGACTAGAGGCGGCACCGGGGAGCTGTTTTTT. Supplemented by reference TRBV7-2 and TRBJ2-2, the full variable domain reads GAGVSQSPSNKVTEKGKDVELRCDPISGHTALYWYRQSLGQGLEFLIYFQGNSAPDKSGLPSDRFSAERTGGSVSTLTIQRTQQEDSAVYLCASSRTRTRGGTGELFFGEGSRLTVL.

V usage is TRBV20-1 and J usage is TRBJ1-3, with D hard to call. The CDR3 is made up of 13 amino acids. The V end lost 3 bases, the J end lost 2 bases, and 8 bases lay between the germline ends. Germline V gene sequence: CDR1 DFQATT, CDR2 SNEGSKA (reference sequence). DNA of the CDR3: TGCAGTGCTAGGAAGGGTGCTGGAAACACCATATATTTT. This codes for CSARKGAGNTIYF.

The V call is TRBV6-6, the J call TRBJ2-3; D is unresolved. Germline values: CDR1 MNHNY, CDR2 SVGAGI (reference sequence). V lost 6 bases and J lost 9, with 10 bases in between. This CDR3 region has 11 residues. CDR3 bases: TGTGCCAGCAGCCGACGGATCACGCAGTATTTT. It is translated as CASSRRITQYF.

This chain joins TRBV7-3 and TRBJ2-1; D is undetermined. Trimming took off 5 bases at V and 8 bases at J, with 16 bases between the two ends. Germline CDR1 is SGHTA and CDR2 is FQGTGA. The CDR3 runs to 14 residues. The CDR3 coding sequence is TGTGCCAGCAGCCAATCAAGGGCCAACGATGAGCAGTTCTTC. Translation: CASSQSRANDEQFF.

The chain employs TRBV27 and TRBJ1-2, with TRBD1 matching over 8 bases. V trimming: 4 bases; J trimming: 4 bases; junction bases outside the gene matches: 8. CDR3 length equals 15 residues. Germline CDR1 MNHEY, CDR2 SMNVEV (reference sequence). The CDR3 DNA sequence: TGTGCCAGCAGTTCCCCGAGGACAGGGAGCTATGGCTACACCTTC. Residues: CASSSPRTGSYGYTF.

The J gene is TRBJ2-3, the V gene TRBV7-3, with 9 bases lining up with TRBD2. The CDR3 sequence is 15 residues long. Germline CDR1 SGHTA, CDR2 FQGTGA. J was trimmed by 4 bases and V by 5 bases; bases with no gene match: 7. The chain's CDR3 is CASSRGLADADTQYF. The CDR3 DNA reads TGTGCCAGCAGCCGGGGACTAGCTGACGCAGATACGCAGTATTTT.